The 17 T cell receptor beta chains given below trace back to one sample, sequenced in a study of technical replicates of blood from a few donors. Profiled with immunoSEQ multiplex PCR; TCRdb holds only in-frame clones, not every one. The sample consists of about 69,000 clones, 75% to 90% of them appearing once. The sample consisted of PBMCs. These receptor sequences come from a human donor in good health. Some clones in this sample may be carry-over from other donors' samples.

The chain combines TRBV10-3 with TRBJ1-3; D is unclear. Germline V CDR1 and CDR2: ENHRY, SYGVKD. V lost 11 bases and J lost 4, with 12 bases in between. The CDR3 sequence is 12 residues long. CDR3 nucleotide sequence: TGTGCCGTGTACATCCCCGGAAACACCATATATTTT. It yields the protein CAVYIPGNTIYF.

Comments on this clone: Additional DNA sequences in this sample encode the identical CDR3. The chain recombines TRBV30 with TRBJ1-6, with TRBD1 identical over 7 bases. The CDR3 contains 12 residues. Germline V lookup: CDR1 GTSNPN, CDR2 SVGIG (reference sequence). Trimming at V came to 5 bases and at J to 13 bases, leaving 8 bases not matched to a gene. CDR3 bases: TGTGCCTGGGGGCAGGGGGAATATCCCCTCCACTTT. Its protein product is CAWGQGEYPLHF.

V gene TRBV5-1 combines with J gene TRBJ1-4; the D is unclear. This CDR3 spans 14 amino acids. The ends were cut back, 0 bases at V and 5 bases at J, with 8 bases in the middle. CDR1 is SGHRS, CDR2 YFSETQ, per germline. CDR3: CASSLVAGNEKLFF. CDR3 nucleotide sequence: TGCGCCAGCAGCTTGGTAGCGGGAAATGAAAAACTGTTTTTT. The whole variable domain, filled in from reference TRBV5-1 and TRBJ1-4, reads KAGVTQTPRYLIKTRGQQVTLSCSPISGHRSVSWYQQTPGQGLQFLFEYFSETQRNKGNFPGRFSGRQFSNSRSEMNVSTLELGDSALYLCASSLVAGNEKLFFGSGTQLSVL.

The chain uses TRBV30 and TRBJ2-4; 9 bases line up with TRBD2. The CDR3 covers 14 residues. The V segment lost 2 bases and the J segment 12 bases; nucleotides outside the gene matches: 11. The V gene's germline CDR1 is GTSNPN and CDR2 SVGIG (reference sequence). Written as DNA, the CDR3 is TGTGCCTGGAGTACAGCGGGAGGTCCGCATAATCAGTACTTC. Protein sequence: CAWSTAGGPHNQYF.

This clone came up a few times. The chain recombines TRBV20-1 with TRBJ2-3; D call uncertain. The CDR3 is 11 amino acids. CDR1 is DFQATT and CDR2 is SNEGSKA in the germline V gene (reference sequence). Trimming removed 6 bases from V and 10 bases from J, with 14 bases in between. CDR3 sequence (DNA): TGCAGTGCAATCTCCGCCGGTGCGCAGTATTTT. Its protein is CSAISAGAQYF.

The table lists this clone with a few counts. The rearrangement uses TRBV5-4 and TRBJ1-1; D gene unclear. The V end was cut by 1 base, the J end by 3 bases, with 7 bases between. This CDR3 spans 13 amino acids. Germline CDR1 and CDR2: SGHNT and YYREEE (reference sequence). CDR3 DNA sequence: TGTGCCAGCAGCTTGTTCGGAGACACTGAAGCTTTCTTT. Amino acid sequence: CASSLFGDTEAFF.

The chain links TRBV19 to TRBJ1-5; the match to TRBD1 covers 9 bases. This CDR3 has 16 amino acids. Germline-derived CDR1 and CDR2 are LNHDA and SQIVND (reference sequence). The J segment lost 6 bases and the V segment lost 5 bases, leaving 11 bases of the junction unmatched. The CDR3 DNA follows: TGTGCCAGTAGTCCAACGGACAGGGGCGATAGTCAGCCCCAGCATTTT. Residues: CASSPTDRGDSQPQHF.

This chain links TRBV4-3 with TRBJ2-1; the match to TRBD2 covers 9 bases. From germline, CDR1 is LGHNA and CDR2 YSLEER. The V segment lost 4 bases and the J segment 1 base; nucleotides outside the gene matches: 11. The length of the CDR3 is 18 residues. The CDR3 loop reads CASSPNGGGGRSYNEQFF. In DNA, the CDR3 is TGCGCCAGCAGCCCTAACGGCGGGGGGGGAAGATCCTACAATGAGCAGTTCTTC.

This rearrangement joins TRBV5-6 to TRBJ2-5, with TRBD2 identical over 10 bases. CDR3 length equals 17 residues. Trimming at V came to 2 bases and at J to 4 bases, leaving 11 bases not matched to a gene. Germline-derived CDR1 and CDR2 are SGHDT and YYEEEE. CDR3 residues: CASSFTSGNGLRETQYF. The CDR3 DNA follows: TGTGCCAGCAGCTTTACTAGCGGGAATGGCCTCCGAGAGACCCAGTACTTC.

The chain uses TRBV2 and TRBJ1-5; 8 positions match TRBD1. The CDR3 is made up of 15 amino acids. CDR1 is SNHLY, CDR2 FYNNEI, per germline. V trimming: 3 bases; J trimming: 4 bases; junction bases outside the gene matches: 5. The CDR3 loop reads CASSEGRGRNQPQHF. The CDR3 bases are TGTGCCAGCAGTGAGGGCAGGGGGCGGAATCAGCCCCAGCATTTT.

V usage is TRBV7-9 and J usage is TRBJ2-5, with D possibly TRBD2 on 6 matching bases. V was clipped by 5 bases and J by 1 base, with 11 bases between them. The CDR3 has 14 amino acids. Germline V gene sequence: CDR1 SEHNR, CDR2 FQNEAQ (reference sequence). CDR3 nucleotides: TGTGCCAGCAGCAGTAGCGGAATCCAAGAGACCCAGTACTTC. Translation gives CASSSSGIQETQYF.

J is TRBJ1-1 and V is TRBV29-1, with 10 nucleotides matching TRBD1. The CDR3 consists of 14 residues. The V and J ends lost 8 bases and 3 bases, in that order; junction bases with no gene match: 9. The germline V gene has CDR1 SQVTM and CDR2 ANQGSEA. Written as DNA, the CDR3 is TGCAGCTTCTTGACAGGGGGCCAGGACACTGAAGCTTTCTTT. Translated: CSFLTGGQDTEAFF.

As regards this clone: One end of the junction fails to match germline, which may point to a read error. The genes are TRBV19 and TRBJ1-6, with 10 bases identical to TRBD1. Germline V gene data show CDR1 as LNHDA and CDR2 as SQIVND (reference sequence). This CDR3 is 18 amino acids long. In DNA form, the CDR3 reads TGTGCCAGTAGTGTCTCCGGGACAGGGGTTACCGATAATTCACCCTTCCACTTT. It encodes CASSVSGTGVTDNSPFHF. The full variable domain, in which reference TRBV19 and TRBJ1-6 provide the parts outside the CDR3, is DGGITQSPKYLFRKEGQNVTLSCEQNLNHDAMYWYRQDPGQGLRLIYYSQIVNDFQKGDIAEGYSVSREKKESFPLTVTSAQKNPTAFYLCASSVSGTGVTDNSPFHFGNGTRLTVT.

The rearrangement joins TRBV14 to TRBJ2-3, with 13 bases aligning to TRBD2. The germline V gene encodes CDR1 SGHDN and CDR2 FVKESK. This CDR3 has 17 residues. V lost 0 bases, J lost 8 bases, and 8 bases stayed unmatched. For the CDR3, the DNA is TGTGCCAGCAGCCAAGAGGGGACTAGCGGGAACGTGGGTACGCAGTATTTT. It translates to CASSQEGTSGNVGTQYF.

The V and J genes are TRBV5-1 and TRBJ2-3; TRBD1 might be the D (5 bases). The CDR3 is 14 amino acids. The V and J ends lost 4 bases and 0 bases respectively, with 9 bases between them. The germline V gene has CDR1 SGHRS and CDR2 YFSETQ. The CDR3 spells CASSGAASTDTQYF. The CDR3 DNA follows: TGCGCCAGCAGCGGGGCGGCTAGCACAGATACGCAGTATTTT. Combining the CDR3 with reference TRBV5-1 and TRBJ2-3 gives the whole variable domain KAGVTQTPRYLIKTRGQQVTLSCSPISGHRSVSWYQQTPGQGLQFLFEYFSETQRNKGNFPGRFSGRQFSNSRSEMNVSTLELGDSALYLCASSGAASTDTQYFGPGTRLTVL.

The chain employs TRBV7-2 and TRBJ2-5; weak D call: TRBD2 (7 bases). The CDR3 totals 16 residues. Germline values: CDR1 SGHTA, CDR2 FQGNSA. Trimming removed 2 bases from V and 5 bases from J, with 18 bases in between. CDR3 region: CASSLLGGVVGETQYF. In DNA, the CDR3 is TGTGCCAGCAGCTTATTAGGGGGGGTCGTCGGGGAGACCCAGTACTTC.

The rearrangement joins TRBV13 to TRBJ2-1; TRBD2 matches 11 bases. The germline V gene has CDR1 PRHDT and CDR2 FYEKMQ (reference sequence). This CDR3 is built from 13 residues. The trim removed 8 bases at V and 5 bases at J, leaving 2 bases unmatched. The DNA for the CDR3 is TGTGCCAGCGTAGCGGGAGGGCACAATGAGCAGTTCTTC. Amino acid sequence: CASVAGGHNEQFF.